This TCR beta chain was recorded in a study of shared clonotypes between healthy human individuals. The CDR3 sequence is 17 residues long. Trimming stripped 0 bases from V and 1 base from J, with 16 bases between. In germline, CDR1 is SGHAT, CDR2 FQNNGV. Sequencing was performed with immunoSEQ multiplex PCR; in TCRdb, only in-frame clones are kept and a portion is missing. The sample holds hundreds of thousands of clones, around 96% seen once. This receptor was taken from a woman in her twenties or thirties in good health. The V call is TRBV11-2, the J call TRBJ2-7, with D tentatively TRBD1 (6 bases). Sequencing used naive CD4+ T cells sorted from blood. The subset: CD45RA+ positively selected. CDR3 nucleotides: TGTGCCAGCAGCTTAGATGGAGAGGGGGTGGGATCCTACGAGCAGTACTTC. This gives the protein CASSLDGEGVGSYEQYF. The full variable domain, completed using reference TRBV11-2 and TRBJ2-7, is EAGVAQSPRYKIIEKRQSVAFWCNPISGHATLYWYQQILGQGPKLLIQFQNNGVVDDSQLPKDRFSAERLKGVDSTLKIQPAKLEDSAVYLCASSLDGEGVGSYEQYFGPGTRLTVT.